The 29 T cell receptor beta chains below all came from one sample that was sequenced in a study of T cells after posttransplantation cyclophosphamide. TCRdb's table, derived via immunoSEQ multiplex PCR, lists solely in-frame clones and lacks some. Observed in the sample are approximately 39,000 clones, none of them singletons. Input material: PBMCs. Receptor source: a man in his fifties or sixties in good health, CMV-negative, and a related stem cell transplant donor.

This clone was detected ten times or more. The V call is TRBV7-2, the J call TRBJ2-4; the match to TRBD2 covers 11 bases. V shed 1 base and J 12 bases; nucleotides not matched to a gene: 8. This CDR3 is built from 15 residues. Germline CDR1 is SGHTA and CDR2 is FQGNSA. CDR3: CASSLGTSGGVNQYF. In DNA form, the CDR3 reads TGTGCCAGCAGCTTAGGTACTAGCGGGGGCGTAAATCAGTACTTC.

This clone has only a few counts. An end of the junction does not agree with germline; a read error may underlie this. The chain joins TRBV9 to TRBJ1-4; D may be TRBD1 (5 bases). Germline values: CDR1 SGDLS, CDR2 YYNGEE. The CDR3 totals 15 residues. CDR3 loop: CASSLGGAPGEKPFF. The CDR3 region has the DNA TGTGCCAGCAGCTTAGGAGGGGCGCCGGGGGAAAAACCGTTTTTT.

In this sample, this clone turned up many times. The rearrangement joins TRBV5-1 to TRBJ2-2; 7 positions match TRBD1. The CDR3 spans 14 residues. Per the germline V gene, CDR1 is SGHRS and CDR2 is YFSETQ. V dropped 0 bases and J dropped 7; count of bases not matched to a gene: 3. For the CDR3, the DNA is TGCGCCAGCAGCTTGGGACAGGGCAGCGGGGAGCTGTTTTTT. Translated: CASSLGQGSGELFF. The full variable domain, in which reference TRBV5-1 and TRBJ2-2 provide the parts outside the CDR3, is KAGVTQTPRYLIKTRGQQVTLSCSPISGHRSVSWYQQTPGQGLQFLFEYFSETQRNKGNFPGRFSGRQFSNSRSEMNVSTLELGDSALYLCASSLGQGSGELFFGEGSRLTVL.

This clone was counted many times. The chain employs TRBV6-1 and TRBJ1-2; 7 nucleotides align to TRBD1. The junction had 18 bases not matched to a gene; V was cut back by 3 bases and J by 8 bases. This CDR3 has 17 amino acids. Germline V gene data show CDR1 as MNHNS and CDR2 as SASEGT. The CDR3 loop reads CASSEVTGSDFYWGYTF. The CDR3 nucleotides read TGTGCCAGCAGTGAGGTGACAGGGTCAGATTTCTATTGGGGCTACACCTTC.

This clone was counted between two and nine times. The chain uses TRBV27 and TRBJ1-2; D is ambiguous. Between the trimmed V and J ends, which lost 5 bases and 4 bases, there was a span of 11 bases. CDR3 length: 13 amino acids. Per the germline V gene, CDR1 is MNHEY and CDR2 is SMNVEV (reference sequence). The CDR3 DNA reads TGTGCCAGCAGTCGGCTCCAGGCCTATGGCTACACCTTC. Translated, it gives CASSRLQAYGYTF.

CDR3 DNA sequence: TGTGCCTGGAGTACAGGGGGCAATGGGGCCAACGTCCTGACTTTC. It translates to CAWSTGGNGANVLTF. This chain connects TRBV30 to TRBJ2-6, with 9 bases lining up with TRBD1. Unmatched junction bases numbered 2, after V lost 2 bases and J lost 3 bases. This CDR3 spans 15 amino acids. CDR1 and CDR2 (germline): GTSNPN, SVGIG (reference sequence).

This clone was detected ten times or more. The chain recombines TRBV5-1 with TRBJ2-7; D perhaps matches TRBD1 (6 bases). V was pared by 0 bases and J by 3 bases, with 7 bases between. This CDR3 has 13 amino acids. Per germline, CDR1 SGHRS and CDR2 YFSETQ. CDR3 coding DNA: TGCGCCAGCAGCTTGGGACAGGTCTACGAGCAGTACTTC. Protein: CASSLGQVYEQYF. Together with reference TRBV5-1 and TRBJ2-7, the CDR3 gives the full variable domain: KAGVTQTPRYLIKTRGQQVTLSCSPISGHRSVSWYQQTPGQGLQFLFEYFSETQRNKGNFPGRFSGRQFSNSRSEMNVSTLELGDSALYLCASSLGQVYEQYFGPGTRLTVT.

This clone turned up a few times. The V gene is TRBV2, the J gene TRBJ2-4; 10 bases align to TRBD1. The V gene's germline CDR1 is SNHLY and CDR2 FYNNEI. This CDR3 has 15 residues. The J segment lost 3 bases and the V segment lost 4 bases, leaving 3 bases of the junction unmatched. The CDR3 bases are TGTGCCAGCAGTGTAGGACAGGGGGTCAAAAACATTCAGTACTTC. This codes for CASSVGQGVKNIQYF.

This clone was detected many times. V and J are TRBV1 and TRBJ2-1; the D call TRBD2 from the table was never checked on the DNA. TRBV1 is described as a pseudogene. This CDR3 spans 19 amino acids. The CDR3: CTSSLTGGILAGGENEQFF. CDR3 coding DNA: TGCACCAGCAGCTTAACGGGGGGAATACTAGCGGGAGGGGAGAATGAGCAGTTCTTC.

This clone appeared a few times. The chain uses TRBV27 and TRBJ2-3, with TRBD2 matching over 10 bases. The CDR3 runs to 14 residues. The V segment lost 7 bases and the J segment 2 bases; nucleotides outside the gene matches: 3. The germline V gene has CDR1 MNHEY and CDR2 SMNVEV (reference sequence). In DNA form, the CDR3 reads TGTGCCAGCACACTAGCGGGGTACACAGATACGCAGTATTTT. It translates to CASTLAGYTDTQYF.

This clone was seen a few times. This chain joins TRBV18 and TRBJ1-4; D call uncertain. Trimming removed 4 bases from V and 8 bases from J, with 14 bases in between. The CDR3 runs 14 residues. Germline V gene lookup returns CDR1 KGHSH and CDR2 LQKENI. In DNA, the CDR3 is TGTGCCAGCTCACTAGCCTCTATTGGGGAAAAACTGTTTTTT. Its translation: CASSLASIGEKLFF.

At least ten counts were recorded for this clone. The chain couples TRBV7-9 to TRBJ2-2; tentatively, D is TRBD1 (6 bases). The V end was cut by 4 bases, the J end by 3 bases, with 15 bases between. The V gene's germline CDR1 is SEHNR and CDR2 FQNEAQ (reference sequence). The CDR3 is 16 amino acids. The CDR3 here is CASSSPSRGYTGELFF. The CDR3 bases are TGTGCCAGCAGCTCCCCCTCTAGGGGGTACACCGGGGAGCTGTTTTTT.

This clone was counted between two and nine times. The rearrangement links TRBV18 to TRBJ2-3; no clear D gene. V lost 3 bases and J lost 6, with 13 bases in between. Germline assignment: CDR1 KGHSH and CDR2 LQKENI. The CDR3 runs to 14 residues. CDR3 nucleotide sequence: TGTGCCAGCTCACCTAACCTAGAGGCGGATACGCAGTATTTT. The encoded protein is CASSPNLEADTQYF.

This clone was counted many times. The rearrangement uses TRBV6-6 and TRBJ2-5; 11 nucleotides align to TRBD2. V was pared by 5 bases and J by 2 bases, with 4 bases of the junction left unmatched. Per the germline V gene, CDR1 is MNHNY and CDR2 is SVGAGI (reference sequence). The CDR3 is 15 amino acids. The chain's CDR3 is CASSTTSGGQETQYF. CDR3 bases: TGTGCCAGCAGTACAACTAGCGGGGGACAAGAGACCCAGTACTTC.

Many counts were recorded for this clone. The genes are TRBV5-1 and TRBJ1-4; TRBD1 matches at 8 bases. V lost 4 bases and J lost 5; bases outside the gene matches: 4. Germline V gives CDR1 SGHRS, CDR2 YFSETQ. This CDR3 contains 14 residues. This CDR3 reads CASSRGQENEKLFF. The CDR3 DNA reads as TGCGCCAGCAGCCGGGGACAGGAGAATGAAAAACTGTTTTTT.

This clone was counted many times. The J gene is TRBJ1-6, the V gene TRBV27; 7 nucleotides match TRBD1. From germline, CDR1 is MNHEY and CDR2 SMNVEV (reference sequence). The CDR3 consists of 14 residues. V dropped 6 bases and J dropped 10; count of bases not matched to a gene: 9. CDR3 coding DNA: TGTGCCAGCAGACCACAGGGGTTGCAGTCACCCCTCCACTTT. This translates into CASRPQGLQSPLHF.

This clone has a count of ten or more. V usage is TRBV6-5 and J usage is TRBJ2-7; perhaps TRBD1 as D (6 bases). CDR1 and CDR2 from the germline V gene are MNHEY and SVGAGI. The CDR3 has 16 amino acids. V was pared by 0 bases and J by 2 bases, with 14 bases between. The CDR3 DNA reads as TGTGCCAGCAGTTACTCTGGGGGACATTTGACCTACGAGCAGTACTTC. Amino acid sequence: CASSYSGGHLTYEQYF.

Many counts were recorded for this clone. The chain carries TRBV7-8 and TRBJ2-2; TRBD2 might be the D (5 bases). The length of the CDR3 is 16 residues. V lost 2 bases and J 8 bases, leaving 18 bases between the germline ends. Germline V gives CDR1 SGHVS, CDR2 FQNEAQ. CDR3: CASSLLGGWRPGELFF. The CDR3 region has the DNA TGTGCCAGCAGCTTATTAGGCGGTTGGAGGCCTGGGGAGCTGTTTTTT.

This clone was detected ten times or more. This chain's CDR3 is CASNQWSNSPLHF. CDR3 bases: TGTGCCAGCAATCAGTGGTCTAATTCACCCCTCCACTTT. This chain connects TRBV2 to TRBJ1-6; D gene ambiguous. Between the trimmed V and J ends, which lost 7 bases and 6 bases, there was a span of 10 bases. There are 13 residues in the CDR3. The germline gives CDR1 SNHLY, CDR2 FYNNEI.

This clone was recorded at least ten times. The chain couples TRBV5-1 to TRBJ2-5; the match to TRBD1 covers 7 bases. This CDR3 has 15 amino acids. CDR1 and CDR2 from the germline V gene are SGHRS and YFSETQ. The V segment lost 3 bases and the J segment 0 bases; nucleotides outside the gene matches: 5. In nucleotides, the CDR3 is TGCGCCAGCAGCTCCGGACAGGCTTACCAAGAGACCCAGTACTTC. It yields the protein CASSSGQAYQETQYF. Drawing the rest from reference TRBV5-1 and TRBJ2-5, the complete variable domain is KAGVTQTPRYLIKTRGQQVTLSCSPISGHRSVSWYQQTPGQGLQFLFEYFSETQRNKGNFPGRFSGRQFSNSRSEMNVSTLELGDSALYLCASSSGQAYQETQYFGPGTRLLVL.

This clone was picked up many times. The chain links TRBV7-9 to TRBJ2-7; 10 bases map to TRBD1. CDR3 length equals 15 residues. Germline-derived CDR1 and CDR2 are SEHNR and FQNEAQ (reference sequence). Trimming removed 4 bases from V and 2 bases from J; junction bases left unmatched: 5. The chain's CDR3 is CASSSTGTGAYEQYF. CDR3 in DNA: TGTGCCAGCAGCTCTACCGGGACAGGGGCCTACGAGCAGTACTTC.

This clone was observed at least ten times. The rearrangement uses TRBV5-1 and TRBJ2-7, with a tentative D call TRBD2 (5 bases). The CDR3 is 12 amino acids. V lost 7 bases to trimming and J lost 5 bases, with 13 bases between them. Germline CDR1 reads SGHRS; CDR2 reads YFSETQ. The DNA of the CDR3 is TGCGCCAGCCAACGAGAGGGAGACGAGCAGTACTTC. Translated: CASQREGDEQYF.

This clone was picked up many times. V and J are TRBV5-6 and TRBJ1-1; the D is unclear. The V end was cut by 4 bases, the J end by 12 bases, with 16 bases between. CDR1 is SGHDT, CDR2 YYEEEE, per germline. The CDR3 length is 12 residues. The CDR3 here is CASSRGGGIPFF. CDR3 nucleotides: TGTGCCAGCAGCCGGGGAGGAGGGATCCCTTTCTTT.

Ten or more counts support this clone. This chain links TRBV7-9 with TRBJ2-7; possibly TRBD1 for D (7 bases). CDR3 length: 17 amino acids. V was shortened by 1 base and J by 0 bases, with 16 bases between the two germline ends. The germline V gene encodes CDR1 SEHNR and CDR2 FQNEAQ (reference sequence). CDR3: CASSLDWAGQNSYEQYF. CDR3 nucleotide sequence: TGTGCCAGCAGCTTAGATTGGGCGGGACAGAACTCCTACGAGCAGTACTTC.

This clone was seen many times. V usage is TRBV12-5 and J usage is TRBJ1-1; TRBD1 is a possible D gene (6 bases). The CDR3 has 17 residues. Trimming shortened V by 0 bases and J by 2 bases, and 16 bases separated the two germline ends. Germline assignment: CDR1 LGHNT and CDR2 FRNRAP. Written as DNA, the CDR3 is TGTGCTAGTGGTTTGGTAATTCAGACAGGCCAAAACACTGAAGCTTTCTTT. This codes for CASGLVIQTGQNTEAFF.

At least ten counts were recorded for this clone. This chain links TRBV4-3 with TRBJ1-4, with 9 positions matching TRBD1. Germline lookup yields CDR1 LGHNA and CDR2 YSLEER. Trimming took 4 bases from V and 2 from J; bases not matched to a gene: 8. The CDR3 is made up of 17 amino acids. The DNA of the CDR3 is TGCGCCAGCAGCCCTGGGACAGGGAGGTCGACTAATGAAAAACTGTTTTTT. Translation gives CASSPGTGRSTNEKLFF.

This clone was counted ten times or more. V gene TRBV11-3 combines with J gene TRBJ2-5, with D maybe TRBD1 (5 bases). This CDR3 is 14 amino acids long. Germline loops: CDR1 SGHNT, CDR2 YENEEA. Between the trimmed V and J ends, which lost 2 bases and 4 bases, there was a span of 11 bases. The CDR3 loop is CASSLQGVGETQYF. The DNA of the CDR3 is TGTGCCAGCAGCTTACAGGGCGTCGGAGAGACCCAGTACTTC. The whole variable domain, remainder taken from reference TRBV11-3 and TRBJ2-5, is EAGVVQSPRYKIIEKKQPVAFWCNPISGHNTLYWYLQNLGQGPELLIRYENEEAVDDSQLPKDRFSAERLKGVDSTLKIQPAELGDSAVYLCASSLQGVGETQYFGPGTRLLVL.

Many counts were recorded for this clone. Different DNA sequences within this sample yield the same CDR3. The V call is TRBV27, the J call TRBJ1-2; D not certain. There are 13 residues in the CDR3. The V end was cut by 0 bases, the J end by 4 bases, with 6 bases between. CDR1 is MNHEY and CDR2 is SMNVEV in the germline V gene (reference sequence). CDR3 residues: CASSLSGLYGYTF. As DNA, the CDR3 is TGTGCCAGCAGTTTATCCGGTCTCTATGGCTACACCTTC.

This chain links TRBV7-6 with TRBJ1-6, with 8 bases identical to TRBD1. The CDR3 sequence is 15 residues long. Germline CDR1 SGHVS, CDR2 FNYEAQ. Trimming took 4 bases from V and 8 from J; bases not matched to a gene: 7. The CDR3 loop reads CASSWQDREDSPLHF. The CDR3 DNA is TGTGCCAGCAGCTGGCAGGACAGGGAAGATTCACCCCTCCACTTT.